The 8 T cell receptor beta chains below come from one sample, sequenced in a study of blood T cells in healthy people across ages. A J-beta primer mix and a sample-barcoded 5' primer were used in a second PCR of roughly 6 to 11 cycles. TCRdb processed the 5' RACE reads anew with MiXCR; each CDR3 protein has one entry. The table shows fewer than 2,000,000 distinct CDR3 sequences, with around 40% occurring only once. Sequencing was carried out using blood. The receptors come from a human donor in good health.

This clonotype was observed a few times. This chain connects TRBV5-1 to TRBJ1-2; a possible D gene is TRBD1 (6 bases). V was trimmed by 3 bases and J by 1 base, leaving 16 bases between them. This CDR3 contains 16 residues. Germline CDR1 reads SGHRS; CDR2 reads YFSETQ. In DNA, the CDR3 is TGCGCCAGCAGCTCTTCAACCAGACAGGTTAACTATGGCTACACCTTC. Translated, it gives CASSSSTRQVNYGYTF.

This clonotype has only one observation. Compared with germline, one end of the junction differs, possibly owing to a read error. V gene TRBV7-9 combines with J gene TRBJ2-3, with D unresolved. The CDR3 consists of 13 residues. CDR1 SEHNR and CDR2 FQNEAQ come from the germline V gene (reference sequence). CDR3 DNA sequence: TGTACCAGCTCACGGTGGGGTTCAGATACGCAGTATTTT. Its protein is CTSSRWGSDTQYF.

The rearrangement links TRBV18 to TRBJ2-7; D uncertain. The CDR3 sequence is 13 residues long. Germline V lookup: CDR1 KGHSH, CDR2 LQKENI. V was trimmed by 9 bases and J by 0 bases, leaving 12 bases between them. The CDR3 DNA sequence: TGTGCCAGTGCACCATTCGGCTCCTACGAGCAGTACTTC. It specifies CASAPFGSYEQYF.

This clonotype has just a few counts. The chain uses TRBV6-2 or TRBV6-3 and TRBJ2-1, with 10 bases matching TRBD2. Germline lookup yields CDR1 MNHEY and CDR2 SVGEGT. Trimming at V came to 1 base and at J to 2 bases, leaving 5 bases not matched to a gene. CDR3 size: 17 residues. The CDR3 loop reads CASSYWLAGDPYNEQFF. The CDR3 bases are TGTGCCAGCAGTTACTGGCTAGCGGGGGACCCCTACAATGAGCAGTTCTTC.

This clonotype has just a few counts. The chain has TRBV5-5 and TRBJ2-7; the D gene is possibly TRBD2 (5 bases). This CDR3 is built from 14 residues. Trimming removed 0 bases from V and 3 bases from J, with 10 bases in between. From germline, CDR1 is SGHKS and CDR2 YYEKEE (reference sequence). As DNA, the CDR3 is TGTGCCAGCAGCTTGGACGGGCGGGTCTACGAGCAGTACTTC. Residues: CASSLDGRVYEQYF.

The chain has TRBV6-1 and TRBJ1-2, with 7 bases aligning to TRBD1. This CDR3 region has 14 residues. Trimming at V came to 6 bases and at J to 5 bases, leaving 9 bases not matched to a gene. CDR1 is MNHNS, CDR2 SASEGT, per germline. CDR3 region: CASRRGTAPYGYTF. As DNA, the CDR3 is TGTGCCAGCAGACGGGGGACAGCCCCTTATGGCTACACCTTC.

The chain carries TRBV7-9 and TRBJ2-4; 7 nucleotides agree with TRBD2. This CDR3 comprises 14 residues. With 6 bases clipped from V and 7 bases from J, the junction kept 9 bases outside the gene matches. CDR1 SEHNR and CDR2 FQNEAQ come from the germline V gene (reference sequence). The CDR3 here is CASRSGLPGNIQYF. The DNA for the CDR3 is TGTGCCAGCAGATCGGGACTACCCGGGAACATTCAGTACTTC.

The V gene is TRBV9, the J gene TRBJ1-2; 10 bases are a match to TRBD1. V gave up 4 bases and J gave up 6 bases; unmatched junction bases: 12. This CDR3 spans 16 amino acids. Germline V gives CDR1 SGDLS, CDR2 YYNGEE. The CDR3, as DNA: TGTGCCAGCAGCAGGGGCTACGGGACAGGGGATGATGGCTACACCTTC. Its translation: CASSRGYGTGDDGYTF. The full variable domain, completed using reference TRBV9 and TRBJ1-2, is DSGVTQTPKHLITATGQRVTLRCSPRSGDLSVYWYQQSLDQGLQFLIQYYNGEERAKGNILERFSAQQFPDLHSELNLSSLELGDSALYFCASSRGYGTGDDGYTFGSGTRLTVV.